This TCR beta chain was recorded in a study of cytomegalovirus exposure and HLA in healthy donors. Study-level points and caveats: The study recorded 160 or so TCR beta chains that were cytomegalovirus-associated.

This CDR3 comprises 14 residues. Germline CDR1 MGHDK, CDR2 SYGVNS. Trimming shortened V by 0 bases and J by 4 bases, and 9 bases separated the two germline ends. On this clone: Its antigen is not known.

Despite likely unrecorded immune exposures, the donors were nominally healthy at the time of sampling. The PCR ran on 60 Vbeta and 13 Jbeta primers. Only in-frame clones appear in the TCRdb table, and some are missing; sequencing was by immunoSEQ multiplex PCR. The sample holds approximately 100,000 clones, 80% seen once. Material: PBMCs. The clonotype originates from a man aged 18 to 30 in good health and CMV-seronegative. The chain is built from TRBV25-1 and TRBJ1-2; D gene unclear. CDR3 nucleotide sequence: TGTGCCAGCAGTGAATATACCAGCGGCTATGGCTACACCTTC. Encoded protein: CASSEYTSGYGYTF.